What follows are 9 T cell receptor beta chains derived from one specimen sequenced in a study of T-cell memory formation after mild COVID-19. From the 5' RACE reads, TCRdb called clonotypes with MiXCR, one entry per CDR3 protein. The data contain more than 80,000 distinct CDR3 sequences, about an eighth of them singletons. Sequencing was performed on PBMCs or a T cell subset sorted from them (not recorded which). The receptor source for this set is an adult woman who had mild COVID-19 (a few samples of this study predate the infection). Cell type and time point are not known.

The rearrangement joins TRBV2 to TRBJ2-5; weak D call: TRBD2 (5 bases). Germline V gene sequence: CDR1 SNHLY, CDR2 FYNNEI. This CDR3 is 14 amino acids long. With 7 bases removed from V and 3 bases from J, the gap between germline ends came to 15 bases. The CDR3: CASMEPEVEETQYF. The CDR3 DNA sequence: TGTGCCAGCATGGAGCCGGAGGTTGAAGAGACCCAGTACTTC.

The table lists this clonotype with many counts. The chain couples TRBV12-3 or TRBV12-4 to TRBJ2-7; TRBD1 matches 7 bases. The CDR3 covers 15 residues. The V and J ends lost 4 bases and 3 bases, in that order; junction bases with no gene match: 9. The CDR3 DNA is TGTGCCAGCAGTTCCCCTTTCGGGACAGTCTACGAGCAGTACTTC. It specifies CASSSPFGTVYEQYF.

This clonotype was found many times. The chain couples TRBV27 to TRBJ2-7; TRBD1 matches 7 bases. The CDR3 is 15 amino acids. V lost 3 bases to trimming and J lost 3 bases; unmatched junction nucleotides: 8. Per germline, CDR1 MNHEY and CDR2 SMNVEV (reference sequence). CDR3 sequence reads: CASSFRDRAIYEQYF. The CDR3 DNA reads TGTGCCAGCAGTTTTCGTGACAGGGCGATCTACGAGCAGTACTTC.

This clonotype has only a few counts. The chain is built from TRBV12-3 or TRBV12-4 and TRBJ2-7, with TRBD2 matching 7 bases. The CDR3 runs to 16 residues. Trimming took 2 bases from V and 2 from J; bases not matched to a gene: 9. This CDR3 reads CASSLFRGRGTYEQYF. The CDR3 DNA reads TGTGCCAGCAGTTTATTCCGCGGGAGAGGGACCTACGAGCAGTACTTC.

The chain joins TRBV7-9 to TRBJ2-5; D possibly corresponds to TRBD1 (5 bases). Germline lookup yields CDR1 SEHNR and CDR2 FQNEAQ (reference sequence). The V end lost 3 bases, the J end lost 7 bases, and 6 bases lay between the germline ends. The CDR3 loop spans 11 amino acids. CDR3 coding DNA: TGTGCCAGCAGCTTTACAGGGACCCAGTACTTC. Its protein is CASSFTGTQYF.

This clonotype was detected ten times or more. The genes are TRBV7-6 and TRBJ2-2; 12 bases are shared with TRBD2. The germline gives CDR1 SGHVS, CDR2 FNYEAQ. The CDR3 length is 16 residues. Losses at the gene ends were 3 bases for V and 2 bases for J; bases not matched to a gene: 1. The CDR3 here is CASSLTSGRNTGELFF. CDR3 bases: TGTGCCAGCAGCTTGACTAGCGGGAGAAACACCGGGGAGCTGTTTTTT.

The chain couples TRBV29-1 to TRBJ2-2; D gene uncertain. With 5 bases removed from V and 3 bases from J, the gap between germline ends came to 7 bases. There are 12 residues in the CDR3. Per germline, CDR1 SQVTM and CDR2 ANQGSEA. The CDR3 nucleotides are TGCAGCGTTCAAGGGCACACCGGGGAGCTGTTTTTT. It is translated as CSVQGHTGELFF.

The J gene is TRBJ1-1, the V gene TRBV27, with D unclear. CDR3 length equals 13 residues. V was cut by 0 bases and J by 3 bases, with 5 bases left in between. The germline V gene encodes CDR1 MNHEY and CDR2 SMNVEV (reference sequence). Here the CDR3 DNA reads TGTGCCAGCAGTTTATCCGACCACACTGAAGCTTTCTTT. It encodes CASSLSDHTEAFF.

The chain joins TRBV6-5 to TRBJ1-2, with TRBD1 as a possible D gene (6 bases). The CDR3 is 14 residues long. The V end lost 0 bases, the J end lost 8 bases, and 13 bases lay between the germline ends. Germline lookup yields CDR1 MNHEY and CDR2 SVGAGI. CDR3 DNA: TGTGCCAGCAGTTACTCAGGGGGTTCGAGCGGCTACACCTTC. Its protein is CASSYSGGSSGYTF.